The source of this T cell receptor (beta chain) is a study of post-analysis software for immune sequencing data. Study-level information: Patients had relapsing-remitting, secondary progressive or progressive-relapsing multiple sclerosis; some lacked subtype. Notes on the study in general: Patients showed TRBV5-6, TRBV5-1 and TRBV20-1 among four to six TRBV segments more frequent than in controls. Controls showed significantly higher normalized Chao1 diversity than did multiple sclerosis patients.

Each TCR beta cDNA library carried unique molecular identifiers. MiXCR was run by TCRdb on the PCR reads, yielding one entry per CDR3 protein. The table lists more than 450,000 distinct CDR3 sequences, 44% of them singletons. CDR3 length equals 14 residues. CDR1 is SGHAT, CDR2 FQNNGV, per germline. V lost 0 bases to trimming and J lost 4 bases, with 9 bases between them. Note on this clonotype: Its antigen is undetermined.

The origin of this receptor is a girl aged 10-17 years with multiple sclerosis. V is TRBV11-2 and J is TRBJ2-5; the D is unclear. Sequenced material: blood. The CDR3 sequence: CASSLDPGRETQYF. CDR3 nucleotides: TGTGCCAGCAGCTTAGATCCCGGTCGAGAGACCCAGTACTTC.